This TCR beta chain is drawn from a study of blood T cell repertoires in COVID-19. Authors' methods: Estimation of nucleated cell counts relied on the amplification of reference gene primers. Repertoires were generated with immunoSEQ multiplex PCR, while TCRdb's copy carries only in-frame clones and drops some. From that table come the V and J calls and clone size; the DNA was used to work out D and trimming. The table shows under 250,000 clones, with around 81% occurring only once. CDR1 is SGHRS, CDR2 YFSETQ, per germline. CDR3 length: 14 residues. V was pared by 2 bases and J by 3 bases, with 0 bases of the junction left unmatched. The study assigned cohorts using participant-reported clinical history.

Sequences were obtained from PBMCs or T cells enriched from blood (not recorded which). The receptor was isolated from a woman aged 50 to 65 with acute COVID-19. The chain has TRBV5-1 and TRBJ2-3; 10 bases match TRBD2. CDR3 sequence reads: CASSLLAGTDTQYF. In DNA, the CDR3 is TGCGCCAGCAGCTTACTAGCGGGAACAGATACGCAGTATTTT. The full variable domain, in which reference TRBV5-1 and TRBJ2-3 provide the parts outside the CDR3, is KAGVTQTPRYLIKTRGQQVTLSCSPISGHRSVSWYQQTPGQGLQFLFEYFSETQRNKGNFPGRFSGRQFSNSRSEMNVSTLELGDSALYLCASSLLAGTDTQYFGPGTRLTVL.